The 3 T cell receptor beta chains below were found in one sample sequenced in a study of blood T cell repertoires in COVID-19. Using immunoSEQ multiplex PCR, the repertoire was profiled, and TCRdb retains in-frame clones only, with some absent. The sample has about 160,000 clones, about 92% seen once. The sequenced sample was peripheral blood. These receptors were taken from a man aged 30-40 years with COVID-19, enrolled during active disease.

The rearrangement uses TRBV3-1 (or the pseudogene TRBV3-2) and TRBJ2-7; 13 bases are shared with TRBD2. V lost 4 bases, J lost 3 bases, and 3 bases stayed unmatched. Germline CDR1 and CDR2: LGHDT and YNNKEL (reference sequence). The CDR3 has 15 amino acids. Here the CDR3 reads CASSPGLAGLYEQYF. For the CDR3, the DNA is TGTGCCAGCAGCCCGGGACTAGCGGGGCTCTACGAGCAGTACTTC.

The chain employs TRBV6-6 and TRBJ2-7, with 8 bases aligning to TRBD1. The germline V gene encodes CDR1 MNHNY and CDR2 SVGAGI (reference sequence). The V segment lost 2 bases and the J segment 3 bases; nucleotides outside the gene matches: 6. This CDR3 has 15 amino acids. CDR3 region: CASSYDGQGNYEQYF. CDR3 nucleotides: TGTGCCAGCAGTTACGACGGACAGGGAAACTACGAGCAGTACTTC.

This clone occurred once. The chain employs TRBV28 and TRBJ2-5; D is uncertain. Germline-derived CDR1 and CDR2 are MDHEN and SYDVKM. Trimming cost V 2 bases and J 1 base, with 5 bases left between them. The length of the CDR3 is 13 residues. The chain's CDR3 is CASSLPVQETQYF. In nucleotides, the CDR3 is TGTGCCAGCAGTTTACCCGTCCAAGAGACCCAGTACTTC. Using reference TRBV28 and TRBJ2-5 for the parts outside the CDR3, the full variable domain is DVKVTQSSRYLVKRTGEKVFLECVQDMDHENMFWYRQDPGLGLRLIYFSYDVKMKEKGDIPEGYSVSREKKERFSLILESASTNQTSMYLCASSLPVQETQYFGPGTRLLVL.